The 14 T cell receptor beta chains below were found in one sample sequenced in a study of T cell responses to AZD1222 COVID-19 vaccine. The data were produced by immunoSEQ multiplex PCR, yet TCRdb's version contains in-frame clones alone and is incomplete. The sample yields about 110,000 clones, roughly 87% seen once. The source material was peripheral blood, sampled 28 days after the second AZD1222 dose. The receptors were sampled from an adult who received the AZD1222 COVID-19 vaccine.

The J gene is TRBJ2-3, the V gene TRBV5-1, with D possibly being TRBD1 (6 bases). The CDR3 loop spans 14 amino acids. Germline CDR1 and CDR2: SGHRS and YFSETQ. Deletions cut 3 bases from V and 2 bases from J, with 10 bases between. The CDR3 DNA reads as TGCGCCAGCAGCTCCGGGGACAACACAGATACGCAGTATTTT. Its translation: CASSSGDNTDTQYF. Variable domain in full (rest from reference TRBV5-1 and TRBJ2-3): KAGVTQTPRYLIKTRGQQVTLSCSPISGHRSVSWYQQTPGQGLQFLFEYFSETQRNKGNFPGRFSGRQFSNSRSEMNVSTLELGDSALYLCASSSGDNTDTQYFGPGTRLTVL.

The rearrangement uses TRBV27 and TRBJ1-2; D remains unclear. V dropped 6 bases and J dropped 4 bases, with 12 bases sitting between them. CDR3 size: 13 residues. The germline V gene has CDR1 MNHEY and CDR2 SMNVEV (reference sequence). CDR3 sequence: CASSYTQAYGYTF. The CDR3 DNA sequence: TGTGCCAGCAGCTACACCCAGGCCTATGGCTACACCTTC.

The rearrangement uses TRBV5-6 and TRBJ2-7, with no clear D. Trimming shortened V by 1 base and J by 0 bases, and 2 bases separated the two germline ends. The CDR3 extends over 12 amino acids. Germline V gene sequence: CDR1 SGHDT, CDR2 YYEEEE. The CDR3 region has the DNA TGTGCCAGCAGCTTGAGCTCCTACGAGCAGTACTTC. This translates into CASSLSSYEQYF.

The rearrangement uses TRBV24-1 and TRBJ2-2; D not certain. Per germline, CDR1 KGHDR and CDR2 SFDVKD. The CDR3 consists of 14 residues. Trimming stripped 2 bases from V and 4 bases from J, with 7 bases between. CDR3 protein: CATSDSQSTGELFF. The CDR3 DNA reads TGTGCCACCAGTGATTCACAGAGCACCGGGGAGCTGTTTTTT.

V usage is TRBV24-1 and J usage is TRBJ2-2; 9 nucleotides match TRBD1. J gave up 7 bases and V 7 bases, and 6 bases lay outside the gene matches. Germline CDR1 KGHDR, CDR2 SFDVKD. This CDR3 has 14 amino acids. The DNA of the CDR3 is TGTGCCACCAGGCCGACAGGGGGAGGCGGGGAGCTGTTTTTT. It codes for CATRPTGGGGELFF.

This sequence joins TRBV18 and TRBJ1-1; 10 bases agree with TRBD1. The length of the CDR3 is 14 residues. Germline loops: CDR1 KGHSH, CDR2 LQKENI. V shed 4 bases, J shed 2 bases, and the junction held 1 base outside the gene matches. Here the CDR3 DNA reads TGTGCCAGCTCACGGGACAGGGGAAACACTGAAGCTTTCTTT. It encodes CASSRDRGNTEAFF. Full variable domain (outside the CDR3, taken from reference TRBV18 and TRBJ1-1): NAGVMQNPRHLVRRRGQEARLRCSPMKGHSHVYWYRQLPEEGLKFMVYLQKENIIDESGMPKERFSAEFPKEGPSILRIQQVVRGDSAAYFCASSRDRGNTEAFFGQGTRLTVV.

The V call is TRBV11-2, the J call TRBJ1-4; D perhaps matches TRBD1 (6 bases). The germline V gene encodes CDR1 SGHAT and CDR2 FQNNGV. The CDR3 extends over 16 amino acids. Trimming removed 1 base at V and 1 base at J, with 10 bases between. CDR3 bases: TGTGCCAGCAGCTTAGTAGGGACACGAACTAATGAAAAACTGTTTTTT. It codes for CASSLVGTRTNEKLFF. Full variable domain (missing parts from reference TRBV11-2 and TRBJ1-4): EAGVAQSPRYKIIEKRQSVAFWCNPISGHATLYWYQQILGQGPKLLIQFQNNGVVDDSQLPKDRFSAERLKGVDSTLKIQPAKLEDSAVYLCASSLVGTRTNEKLFFGSGTQLSVL.

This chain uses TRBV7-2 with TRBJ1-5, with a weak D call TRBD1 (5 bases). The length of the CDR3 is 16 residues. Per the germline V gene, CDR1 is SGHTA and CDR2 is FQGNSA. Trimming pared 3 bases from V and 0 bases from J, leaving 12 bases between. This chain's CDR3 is CASSFLGVSSNQPQHF. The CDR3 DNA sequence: TGTGCCAGCAGCTTCCTGGGGGTTTCTAGCAATCAGCCCCAGCATTTT.

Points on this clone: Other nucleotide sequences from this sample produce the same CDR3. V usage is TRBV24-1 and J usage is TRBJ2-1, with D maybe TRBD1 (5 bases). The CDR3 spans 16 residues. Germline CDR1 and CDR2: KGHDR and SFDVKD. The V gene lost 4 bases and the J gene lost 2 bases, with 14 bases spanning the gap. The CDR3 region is CATSDSGQGTYNEQFF. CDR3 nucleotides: TGTGCCACCAGTGACTCAGGTCAGGGTACCTACAATGAGCAGTTCTTC.

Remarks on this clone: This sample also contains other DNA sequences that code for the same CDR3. The CDR3 DNA sequence: TGTGCCAGCTCCTTGGGGACAGATACGCAGTATTTT. Translating it yields CASSLGTDTQYF. The chain uses TRBV12-3 or TRBV12-4 and TRBJ2-3; D is ambiguous. Between the trimmed V and J ends, which lost 8 bases and 3 bases, there was a span of 9 bases. The CDR3 sequence is 12 residues long.

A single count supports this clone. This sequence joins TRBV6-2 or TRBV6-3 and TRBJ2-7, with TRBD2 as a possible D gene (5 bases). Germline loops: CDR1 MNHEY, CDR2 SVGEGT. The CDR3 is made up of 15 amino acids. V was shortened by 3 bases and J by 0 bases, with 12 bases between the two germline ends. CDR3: CASSYEGRSSYEQYF. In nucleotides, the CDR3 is TGTGCCAGCAGTTATGAGGGCAGAAGCTCCTACGAGCAGTACTTC.

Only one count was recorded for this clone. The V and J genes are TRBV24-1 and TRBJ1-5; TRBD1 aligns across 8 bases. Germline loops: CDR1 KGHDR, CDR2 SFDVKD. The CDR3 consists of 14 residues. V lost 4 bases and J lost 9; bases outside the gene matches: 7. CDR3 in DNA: TGTGCCACCAGTGACTGGGACAGGCCGGGGCCCCAGCATTTT. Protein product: CATSDWDRPGPQHF.

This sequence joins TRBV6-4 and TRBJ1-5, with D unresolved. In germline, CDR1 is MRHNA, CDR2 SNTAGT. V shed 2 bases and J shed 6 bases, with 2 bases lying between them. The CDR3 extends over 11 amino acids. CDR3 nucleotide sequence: TGTGCCAGCAGTGACAGTCAGCCCCAGCATTTT. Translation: CASSDSQPQHF.

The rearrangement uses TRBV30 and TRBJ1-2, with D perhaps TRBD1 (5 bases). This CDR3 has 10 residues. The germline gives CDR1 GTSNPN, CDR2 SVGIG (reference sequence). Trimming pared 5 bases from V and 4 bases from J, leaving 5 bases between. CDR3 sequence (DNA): TGTGCCTGGGGGACCTATGGCTACACCTTC. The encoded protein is CAWGTYGYTF.